A single sample is the source of the 8 T cell receptor beta chains below, sequenced in a study of regulatory T cells in long-lasting Graves disease. Building of the TCR beta libraries involved iRepertoire HTBI primers and Arm-PCR of CDR3 regions. TCRdb independently ran MiXCR on the multiplex PCR reads; one entry per CDR3 protein. The sample contains approximately 360,000 distinct CDR3 sequences, about 12% of which appear only once. As for time point: newly diagnosed GD, antithyroid drugs for less than 3 months. After RNA was extracted from PBMCs, the TCR library was made from it. In addition, the sample was reused for a study of T cells in Graves' hyperthyroidism and ophthalmopathy.

Specimen: peripheral blood mononuclear cells (PBMCs), collected at new diagnosis, from a patient treated with antithyroid drugs. All receptors come from a woman in her late teens or twenties with Graves disease.

This clonotype has a count of ten or more. V usage is TRBV7-9 and J usage is TRBJ1-1; TRBD1 agrees at 7 bases. Germline CDR1 SEHNR, CDR2 FQNEAQ (reference sequence). Germline trimming cut 2 bases from V and 10 bases from J; bases unmatched to any gene: 25. The CDR3 runs 19 residues. In DNA, the CDR3 is TGTGCCAGCAGCTTATATCCCGACAGGGTGAGGAGTTCTGGGGGACGAGCTTTCTTT. Translation: CASSLYPDRVRSSGGRAFF.

For this clonotype: This may be a read error, as it is one base from a much larger clone. V is TRBV6-2 or TRBV6-3 and J is TRBJ2-5; 7 bases map to TRBD2. J was trimmed by 2 bases and V by 6 bases; bases with no gene match: 12. CDR3 length equals 16 residues. Looked up from germline, CDR1 is MNHEY and CDR2 is SVGEGT. CDR3 residues: CASSLTGGSSQETQYF. The CDR3 nucleotides read TGTGCCAGCAGCCTTACTGGCGGGAGTAGTCAAGAGACCCAGTACTTC.

There are many counts of this clonotype. The chain combines TRBV20-1 with TRBJ2-4; tentative D call: TRBD2 (5 bases). Germline assignment: CDR1 DFQATT and CDR2 SNEGSKA (reference sequence). Trimming cost V 6 bases and J 7 bases, with 16 bases left between them. The CDR3 covers 13 residues. The CDR3 reads CSAPSFEGNIQYF. DNA of the CDR3: TGCAGTGCCCCCTCCTTTGAGGGTAACATTCAGTACTTC.

Concerning this clonotype: It may be a read error: a sequence one base away is much more abundant. The chain uses TRBV20-1 and TRBJ2-5; the match to TRBD1 covers 9 bases. The germline gives CDR1 DFQATT, CDR2 SNEGSKA (reference sequence). The CDR3 is 14 residues long. Trimming removed 1 base from V and 11 bases from J; junction bases left unmatched: 11. In nucleotides, the CDR3 is TGCAGTGCTAGAGTACAGGGGGCGTTCGGGGAGCAGTACTTC. Protein: CSARVQGAFGEQYF.

The V gene is TRBV6-4, the J gene TRBJ2-1; 7 bases fit TRBD2. CDR1 MRHNA and CDR2 SNTAGT come from the germline V gene. The V gene end was trimmed by 0 bases and the J gene end by 4 bases; junction bases not matched to a gene: 6. The CDR3 consists of 16 residues. The CDR3 region is CASSDSRSGVYNEQFF. The CDR3, as DNA: TGTGCCAGCAGTGACTCCAGGAGCGGGGTATACAATGAGCAGTTCTTC.

This clonotype was recorded a few times. The J gene is TRBJ2-3, the V gene TRBV20-1; D tentatively fits TRBD1 or TRBD2 (5 bases each). The germline V gene encodes CDR1 DFQATT and CDR2 SNEGSKA (reference sequence). The germline V and J ends were trimmed by 0 bases and 8 bases, with 18 bases remaining between them. The CDR3 is made up of 15 amino acids. CDR3 region: CSARDLGRPPGTQYF. The DNA for the CDR3 is TGCAGTGCTAGAGATCTGGGACGACCCCCCGGTACGCAGTATTTT.

This clonotype showed up many times. The chain carries TRBV11-3 and TRBJ1-1; no firm D call. The CDR3 runs to 13 residues. The germline V gene encodes CDR1 SGHNT and CDR2 YENEEA. Trimming pared 0 bases from V and 6 bases from J, leaving 8 bases between. CDR3 nucleotide sequence: TGTGCCAGCAGCTTAGATCCGTATTCTGAAGCTTTCTTT. Translating it yields CASSLDPYSEAFF.

This clonotype was picked up many times. This chain joins TRBV11-2 and TRBJ2-1; D may be TRBD2 (6 bases). Germline CDR1 reads SGHAT; CDR2 reads FQNNGV. V lost 5 bases and J 13 bases, leaving 18 bases between the germline ends. CDR3 length: 13 residues. The CDR3 nucleotides are TGTGCCAGCAGCCCCCTAGCGTTCGGGCCCCAGTTCTTC. This encodes CASSPLAFGPQFF.